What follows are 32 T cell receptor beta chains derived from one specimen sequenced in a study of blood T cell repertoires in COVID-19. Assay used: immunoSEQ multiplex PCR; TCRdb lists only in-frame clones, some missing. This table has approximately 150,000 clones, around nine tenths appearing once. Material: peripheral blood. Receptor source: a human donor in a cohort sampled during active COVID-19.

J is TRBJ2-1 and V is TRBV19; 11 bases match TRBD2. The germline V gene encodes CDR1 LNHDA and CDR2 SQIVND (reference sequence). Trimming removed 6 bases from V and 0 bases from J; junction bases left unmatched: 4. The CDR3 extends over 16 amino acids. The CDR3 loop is CASSRLAGNSYNEQFF. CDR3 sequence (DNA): TGTGCCAGTAGCCGACTAGCGGGGAACTCCTACAATGAGCAGTTCTTC.

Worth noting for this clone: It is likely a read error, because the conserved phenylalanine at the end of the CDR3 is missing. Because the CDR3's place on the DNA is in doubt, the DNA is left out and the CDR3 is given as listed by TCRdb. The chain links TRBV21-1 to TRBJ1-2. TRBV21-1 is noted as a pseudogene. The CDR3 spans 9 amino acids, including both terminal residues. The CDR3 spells CASSKNPSP.

This chain's CDR3 is CASSSNRVEQYF. The CDR3 DNA sequence: TGTGCCAGCAGTTCTAACAGGGTCGAGCAGTACTTC. This chain connects TRBV7-2 to TRBJ2-7; possible D gene TRBD1, 6 bases. This CDR3 has 12 amino acids. Trimming removed 6 bases from V and 6 bases from J, with 12 bases in between. Germline V lookup: CDR1 SGHTA, CDR2 FQGNSA.

The CDR3 sequence: CASSPDRDEQYF. DNA for the CDR3: TGTGCCAGCTCACCTGACAGAGACGAGCAGTACTTC. V usage is TRBV18 and J usage is TRBJ2-7, with a possible D match to TRBD1 (5 bases). The CDR3 is 12 residues long. Trimming shortened V by 3 bases and J by 5 bases, and 8 bases separated the two germline ends. Germline loops: CDR1 KGHSH, CDR2 LQKENI.

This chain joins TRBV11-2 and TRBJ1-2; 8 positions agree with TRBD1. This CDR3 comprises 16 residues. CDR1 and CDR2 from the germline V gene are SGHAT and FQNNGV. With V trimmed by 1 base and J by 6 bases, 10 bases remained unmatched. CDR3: CASSLGSGRGHDGYTF. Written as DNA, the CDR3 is TGTGCCAGCAGCTTAGGCAGTGGCAGGGGGCACGATGGCTACACCTTC.

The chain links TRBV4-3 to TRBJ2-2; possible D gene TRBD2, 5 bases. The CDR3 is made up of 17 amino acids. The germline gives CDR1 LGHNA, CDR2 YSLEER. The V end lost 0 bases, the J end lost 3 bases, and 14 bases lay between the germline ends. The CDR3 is CASSQESEGWDTGELFF. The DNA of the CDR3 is TGCGCCAGCAGCCAAGAGTCTGAGGGATGGGACACCGGGGAGCTGTTTTTT.

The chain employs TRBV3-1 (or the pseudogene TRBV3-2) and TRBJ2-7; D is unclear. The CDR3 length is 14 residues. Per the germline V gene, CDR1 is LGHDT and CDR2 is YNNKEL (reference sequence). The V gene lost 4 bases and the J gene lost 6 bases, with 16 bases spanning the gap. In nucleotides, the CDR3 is TGTGCCAGCAGCCGCCAACTTGTTCAATCCGAGCAGTACTTC. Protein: CASSRQLVQSEQYF.

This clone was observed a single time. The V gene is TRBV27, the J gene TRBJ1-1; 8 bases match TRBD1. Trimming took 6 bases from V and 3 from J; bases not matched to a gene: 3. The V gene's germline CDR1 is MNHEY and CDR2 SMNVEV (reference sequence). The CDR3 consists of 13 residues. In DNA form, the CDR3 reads TGTGCCAGCAGGAGGACAGGGCACACTGAAGCTTTCTTT. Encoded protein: CASRRTGHTEAFF.

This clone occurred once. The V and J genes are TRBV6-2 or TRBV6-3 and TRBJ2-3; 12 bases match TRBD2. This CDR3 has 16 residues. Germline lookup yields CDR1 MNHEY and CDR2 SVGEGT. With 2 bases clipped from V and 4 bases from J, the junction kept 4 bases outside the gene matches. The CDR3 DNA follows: TGTGCCAGCAGTTACATCGGGACTAGCGGGCCAGATACGCAGTATTTT. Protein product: CASSYIGTSGPDTQYF.

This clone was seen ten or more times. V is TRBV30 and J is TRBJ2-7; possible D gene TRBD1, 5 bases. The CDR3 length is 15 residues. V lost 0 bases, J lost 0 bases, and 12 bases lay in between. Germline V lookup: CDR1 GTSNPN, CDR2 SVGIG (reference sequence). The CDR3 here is CAWSVPTASSYEQYF. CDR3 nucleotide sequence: TGTGCCTGGAGTGTACCGACAGCGAGCTCCTACGAGCAGTACTTC. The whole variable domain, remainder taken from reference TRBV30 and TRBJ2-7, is SQTIHQWPATLVQPVGSPLSLECTVEGTSNPNLYWYRQAAGRGLQLLFYSVGIGQISSEVPQNLSASRPQDRQFILSSKKLLLSDSGFYLCAWSVPTASSYEQYFGPGTRLTVT.

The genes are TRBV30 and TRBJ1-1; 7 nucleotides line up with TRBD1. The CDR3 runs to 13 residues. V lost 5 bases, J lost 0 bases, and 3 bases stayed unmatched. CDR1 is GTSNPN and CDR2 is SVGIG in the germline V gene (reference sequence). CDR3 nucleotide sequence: TGTGCCTGGGGGACAGCCTTGAACACTGAAGCTTTCTTT. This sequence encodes CAWGTALNTEAFF.

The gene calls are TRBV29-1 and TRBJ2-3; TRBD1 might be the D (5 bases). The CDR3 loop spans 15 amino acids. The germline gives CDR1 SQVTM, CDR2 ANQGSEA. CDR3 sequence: CSLGGAGEVTDTQYF. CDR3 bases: TGCAGTTTAGGTGGGGCCGGAGAGGTCACAGATACGCAGTATTTT.

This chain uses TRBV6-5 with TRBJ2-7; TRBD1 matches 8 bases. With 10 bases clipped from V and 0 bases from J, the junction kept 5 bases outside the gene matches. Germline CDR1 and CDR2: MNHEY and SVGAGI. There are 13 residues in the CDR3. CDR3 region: CATTGQGSYEQYF. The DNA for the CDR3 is TGTGCCACCACCGGACAGGGCTCCTACGAGCAGTACTTC.

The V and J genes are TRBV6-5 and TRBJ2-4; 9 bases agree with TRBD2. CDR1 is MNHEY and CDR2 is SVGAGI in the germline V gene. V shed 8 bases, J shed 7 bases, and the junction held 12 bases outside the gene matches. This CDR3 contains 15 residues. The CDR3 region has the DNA TGTGCCAGCGGGATAACGGGGCTAGCGGGGAACATTCAGTACTTC. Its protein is CASGITGLAGNIQYF.

CDR3 sequence: CASSWDSNSPLHF. The CDR3 nucleotides are TGTGCCAGCAGCTGGGACAGTAATTCACCCCTCCACTTT. The chain joins TRBV6-2 or TRBV6-3 to TRBJ1-6; 7 bases align to TRBD1. This CDR3 contains 13 residues. Germline V lookup: CDR1 MNHEY, CDR2 SVGEGT. V was pared by 6 bases and J by 6 bases, with 2 bases of the junction left unmatched.

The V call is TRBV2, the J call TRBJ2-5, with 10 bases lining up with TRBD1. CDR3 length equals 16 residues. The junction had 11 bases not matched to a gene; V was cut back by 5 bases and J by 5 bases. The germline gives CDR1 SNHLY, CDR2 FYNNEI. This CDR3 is CASSPTLWTGGETQYF. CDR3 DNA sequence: TGTGCCAGCAGTCCCACCCTTTGGACAGGGGGGGAGACCCAGTACTTC.

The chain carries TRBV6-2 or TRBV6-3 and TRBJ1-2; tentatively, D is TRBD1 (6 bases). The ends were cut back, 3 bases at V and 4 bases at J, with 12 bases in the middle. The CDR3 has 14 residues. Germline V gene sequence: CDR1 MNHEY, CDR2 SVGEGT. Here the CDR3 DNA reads TGTGCCAGCAGTTATCCGACAGGAGCCTATGGCTACACCTTC. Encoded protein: CASSYPTGAYGYTF.

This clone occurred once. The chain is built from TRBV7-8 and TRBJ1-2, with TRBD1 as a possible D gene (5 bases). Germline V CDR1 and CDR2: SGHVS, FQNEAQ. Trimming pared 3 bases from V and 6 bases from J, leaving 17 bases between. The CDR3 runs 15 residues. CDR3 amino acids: CASSFTQGSIHGYTF. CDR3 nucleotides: TGTGCCAGCAGCTTCACTCAGGGATCAATACATGGCTACACCTTC. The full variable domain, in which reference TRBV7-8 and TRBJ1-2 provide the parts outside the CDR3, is GAGVSQSPRYKVAKRGQDVALRCDPISGHVSLFWYQQALGQGPEFLTYFQNEAQLDKSGLPSDRFFAERPEGSVSTLKIQRTQQEDSAVYLCASSFTQGSIHGYTFGSGTRLTVV.

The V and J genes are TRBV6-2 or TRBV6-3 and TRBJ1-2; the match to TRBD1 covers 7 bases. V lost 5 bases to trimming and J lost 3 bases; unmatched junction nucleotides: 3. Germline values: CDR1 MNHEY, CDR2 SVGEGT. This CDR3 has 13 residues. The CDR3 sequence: CASSHGQDYGYTF. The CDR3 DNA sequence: TGTGCCAGCAGTCACGGACAGGACTATGGCTACACCTTC.

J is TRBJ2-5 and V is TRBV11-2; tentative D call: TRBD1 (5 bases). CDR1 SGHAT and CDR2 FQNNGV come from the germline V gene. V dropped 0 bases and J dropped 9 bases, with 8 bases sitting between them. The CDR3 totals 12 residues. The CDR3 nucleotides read TGTGCCAGCAGCTTAGAAGGGGCCGCCCAGTACTTC. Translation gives CASSLEGAAQYF.

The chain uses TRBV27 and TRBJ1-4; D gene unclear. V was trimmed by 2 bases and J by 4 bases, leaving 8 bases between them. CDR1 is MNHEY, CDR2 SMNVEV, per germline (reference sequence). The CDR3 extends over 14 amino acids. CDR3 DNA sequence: TGTGCCAGCAGTTTAGGGCGGGGTAATGAAAAACTGTTTTTT. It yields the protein CASSLGRGNEKLFF. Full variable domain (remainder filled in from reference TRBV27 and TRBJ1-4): EAQVTQNPRYLITVTGKKLTVTCSQNMNHEYMSWYRQDPGLGLRQIYYSMNVEVTDKGDVPEGYKVSRKEKRNFPLILESPSPNQTSLYFCASSLGRGNEKLFFGSGTQLSVL.

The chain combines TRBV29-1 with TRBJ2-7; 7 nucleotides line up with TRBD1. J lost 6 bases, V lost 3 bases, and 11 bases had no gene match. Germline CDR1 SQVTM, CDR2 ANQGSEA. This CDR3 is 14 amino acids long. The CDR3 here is CSVEAGTARGEQYF. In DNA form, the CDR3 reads TGCAGCGTTGAGGCCGGGACAGCGAGGGGCGAGCAGTACTTC.

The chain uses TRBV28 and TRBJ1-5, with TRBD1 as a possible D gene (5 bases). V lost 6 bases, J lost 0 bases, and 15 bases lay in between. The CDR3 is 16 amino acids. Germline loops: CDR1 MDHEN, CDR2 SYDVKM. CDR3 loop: CASRFGGRYSNQPQHF. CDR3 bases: TGTGCCAGCAGGTTCGGGGGGAGGTATAGCAATCAGCCCCAGCATTTT.

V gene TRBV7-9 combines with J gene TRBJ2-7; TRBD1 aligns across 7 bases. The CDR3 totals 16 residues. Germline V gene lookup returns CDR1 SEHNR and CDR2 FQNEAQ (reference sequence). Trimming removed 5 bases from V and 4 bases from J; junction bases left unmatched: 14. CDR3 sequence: CASSPGSGTDNYEQYF. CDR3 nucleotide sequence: TGTGCCAGCAGCCCCGGATCCGGGACAGATAATTACGAGCAGTACTTC.

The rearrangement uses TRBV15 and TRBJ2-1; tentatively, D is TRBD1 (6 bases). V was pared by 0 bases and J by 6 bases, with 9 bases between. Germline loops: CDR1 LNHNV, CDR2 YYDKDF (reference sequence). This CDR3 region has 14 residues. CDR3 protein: CATSRDTDSNEQFF. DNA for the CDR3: TGTGCCACCAGCAGAGATACGGACAGCAATGAGCAGTTCTTC.

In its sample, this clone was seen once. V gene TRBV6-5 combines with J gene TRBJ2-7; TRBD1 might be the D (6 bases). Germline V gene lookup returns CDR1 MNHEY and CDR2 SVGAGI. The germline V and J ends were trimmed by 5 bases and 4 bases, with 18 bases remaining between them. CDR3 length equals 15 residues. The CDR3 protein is CASSIRLGARYEQYF. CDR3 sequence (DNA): TGTGCCAGCAGTATCCGTTTGGGGGCAAGATACGAGCAGTACTTC.

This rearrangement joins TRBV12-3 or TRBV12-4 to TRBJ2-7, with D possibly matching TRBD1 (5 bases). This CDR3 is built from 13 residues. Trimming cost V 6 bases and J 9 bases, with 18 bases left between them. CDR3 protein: CASSLRERLGQYF. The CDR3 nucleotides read TGTGCCAGCAGCCTCAGGGAAAGACTGGGGCAGTACTTC.

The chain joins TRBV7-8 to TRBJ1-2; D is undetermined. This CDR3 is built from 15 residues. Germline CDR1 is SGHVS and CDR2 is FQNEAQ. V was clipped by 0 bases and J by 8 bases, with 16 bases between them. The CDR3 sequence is CASSLAGDPMLGYTF. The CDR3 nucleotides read TGTGCCAGCAGCTTAGCCGGGGATCCTATGTTGGGCTACACCTTC.

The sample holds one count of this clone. CDR3 protein: CASSPSGGYNEQFF. CDR3 in DNA: TGTGCCAGCAGCCCTTCCGGGGGATACAATGAGCAGTTCTTC. The V gene is TRBV28, the J gene TRBJ2-1, with D perhaps matching TRBD2 (6 bases). Trimming removed 6 bases from V and 4 bases from J, with 13 bases in between. This CDR3 contains 14 residues. Germline CDR1 reads MDHEN; CDR2 reads SYDVKM. Based on the CDR3 plus reference TRBV28 and TRBJ2-1, the full variable domain is DVKVTQSSRYLVKRTGEKVFLECVQDMDHENMFWYRQDPGLGLRLIYFSYDVKMKEKGDIPEGYSVSREKKERFSLILESASTNQTSMYLCASSPSGGYNEQFFGPGTRLTVL.

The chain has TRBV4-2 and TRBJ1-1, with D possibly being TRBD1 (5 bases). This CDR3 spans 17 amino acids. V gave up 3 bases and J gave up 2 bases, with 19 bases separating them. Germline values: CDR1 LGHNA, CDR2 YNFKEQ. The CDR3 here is CASSQSVGGTINTEAFF. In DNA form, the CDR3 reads TGTGCCAGCAGCCAGAGTGTTGGGGGGACGATAAACACTGAAGCTTTCTTT.

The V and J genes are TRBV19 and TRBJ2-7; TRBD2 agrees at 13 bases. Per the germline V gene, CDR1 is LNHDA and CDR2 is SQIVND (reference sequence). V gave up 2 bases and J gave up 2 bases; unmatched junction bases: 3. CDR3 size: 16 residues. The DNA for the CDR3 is TGTGCCAGTAGTATACCCGGGACTAGCGGGACCTACGAGCAGTACTTC. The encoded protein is CASSIPGTSGTYEQYF.

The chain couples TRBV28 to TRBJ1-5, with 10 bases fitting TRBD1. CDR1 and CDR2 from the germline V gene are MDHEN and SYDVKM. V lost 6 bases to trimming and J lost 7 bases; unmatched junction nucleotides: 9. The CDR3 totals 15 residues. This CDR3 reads CASRPPDRGHQPQHF. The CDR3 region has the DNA TGTGCCAGCAGGCCTCCAGACAGGGGGCACCAGCCCCAGCATTTT.